This T cell receptor beta chain was documented in a study of early T cells in non-severe SARS-CoV-2 infection. The wider study: Sequencing input comprised bulk RNA from unsorted whole blood; chain pairing was not available.

Germline V gene data show CDR1 as SQVTM and CDR2 as ANQGSEA. The ends were cut back, 7 bases at V and 0 bases at J, with 9 bases in the middle. The CDR3 runs 12 residues. General observations from the study: VDJdb matching favored anti-spike CD8 responses, missing private and CD4 specificities.

As part of library construction, unique molecular identifiers were attached to individual cDNA molecules. TCRdb reanalysed the 5' RACE reads using MiXCR and keeps one entry per CDR3 protein. The data contain roughly 80,000 distinct CDR3 sequences, about 14% of them singletons. This clonotype showed up many times. The antigen remains undetermined. Sequenced: whole blood. The clonotype was recovered from an adult who was a healthcare worker with PCR-confirmed SARS-CoV-2 infection or an uninfected control (not recorded which). The chain uses TRBV29-1 and TRBJ1-1; no reliable D call. Here the CDR3 reads CSAYTLNTEAFF. The CDR3 region has the DNA TGCAGCGCTTACACATTGAACACTGAAGCTTTCTTT.